Below, 30 T cell receptor beta chains from the same sample are listed, as sequenced in a study of blood T cell repertoires in COVID-19. TCRdb's copy holds only in-frame clones and misses some; the assay was immunoSEQ multiplex PCR. The sample includes over 300,000 clones, 85% to 90% seen only once; the top ten take approximately 7%. The sample was peripheral blood. The receptor source for this set is a man aged 18 to 30 with active or convalescent COVID-19.

Only one count was recorded for this clone. The chain links TRBV11-3 to TRBJ2-3; weak D call: TRBD1 (5 bases). The CDR3 totals 14 residues. V shed 0 bases and J shed 4 bases, with 8 bases lying between them. From germline, CDR1 is SGHNT and CDR2 YENEEA. The CDR3 bases are TGTGCCAGCAGCTTAGATTTAGGGGCAGATACGCAGTATTTT. Translating it yields CASSLDLGADTQYF.

The chain uses TRBV7-2 and TRBJ1-6, with D tentatively TRBD1 (6 bases). The CDR3 length is 16 residues. From germline, CDR1 is SGHTA and CDR2 FQGNSA. Between the trimmed V and J ends, which lost 5 bases and 1 base, there was a span of 12 bases. CDR3 protein: CASSLGQPSYNSPLHF. The DNA for the CDR3 is TGTGCCAGCAGCCTTGGACAGCCATCCTATAATTCACCCCTCCACTTT.

The V and J genes are TRBV24-1 and TRBJ2-3; tentative D call: TRBD2 (5 bases). CDR1 and CDR2 from the germline V gene are KGHDR and SFDVKD. Trimming left V 4 bases short and J 1 base short, with 11 bases between. The CDR3 is 15 residues long. The CDR3 loop is CATSDRVEGTDTQYF. The CDR3 DNA sequence: TGTGCCACCAGTGACCGGGTGGAGGGCACAGATACGCAGTATTTT.

This chain connects TRBV28 to TRBJ1-6; 7 bases line up with TRBD1. The germline V gene has CDR1 MDHEN and CDR2 SYDVKM. There are 18 residues in the CDR3. V was clipped by 8 bases and J by 0 bases; unmatched bases: 13. The CDR3 DNA reads as TGTGCCAGCCAGATCAAGGCAGGGGGGTACTCCTATAATTCACCCCTCCACTTT. It encodes CASQIKAGGYSYNSPLHF.

The chain has TRBV3-1 (or the pseudogene TRBV3-2) and TRBJ2-7, with 7 bases fitting TRBD1. Trimming cost V 4 bases and J 2 bases; bases outside gene matches: 2. This CDR3 is 13 amino acids long. Germline V CDR1 and CDR2: LGHDT, YNNKEL (reference sequence). The CDR3 DNA is TGTGCCAGCAGCCGCCAGGGGGCCTACGAGCAGTACTTC. It translates to CASSRQGAYEQYF.

The chain has TRBV15 and TRBJ2-3; the match to TRBD2 covers 7 bases. Germline V gene lookup returns CDR1 LNHNV and CDR2 YYDKDF (reference sequence). V shed 0 bases, J shed 3 bases, and the junction held 3 bases outside the gene matches. The CDR3 has 15 residues. The CDR3: CATSRDWGGTDTQYF. The CDR3 coding sequence is TGTGCCACCAGCAGAGATTGGGGGGGGACAGATACGCAGTATTTT.

This clone has just one count. The genes are TRBV19 and TRBJ2-3; TRBD1 matches at 8 bases. This CDR3 region has 15 residues. J gave up 0 bases and V 5 bases, and 4 bases lay outside the gene matches. Germline lookup yields CDR1 LNHDA and CDR2 SQIVND (reference sequence). The CDR3: CASSRRQGSTDTQYF. In nucleotides, the CDR3 is TGTGCCAGTAGTCGAAGACAGGGGAGCACAGATACGCAGTATTTT.

The V gene is TRBV6-5, the J gene TRBJ1-1; no clear D gene. This CDR3 region has 15 residues. Germline V gives CDR1 MNHEY, CDR2 SVGAGI. V gave up 4 bases and J gave up 5 bases, with 17 bases separating them. The CDR3 sequence is CASSFDPGSGTEAFF. For the CDR3, the DNA is TGTGCCAGCAGTTTTGACCCGGGGTCGGGGACTGAAGCTTTCTTT.

The chain couples TRBV10-3 to TRBJ1-2; 11 positions agree with TRBD1. The germline CDR1 and CDR2 sequences are ENHRY and SYGVKD. After removal of 4 bases from V and 5 bases from J, the junction contained 6 bases not matched to a gene. This CDR3 spans 15 amino acids. CDR3 nucleotide sequence: TGTGCCATCAGTGCCAACCGGGACAGGGGGTATGGCTACACCTTC. Its translation: CAISANRDRGYGYTF.

This clone showed up just once. The V gene is TRBV11-2, the J gene TRBJ2-1; 8 bases are a match to TRBD1. The V and J ends lost 2 bases and 7 bases, in that order; junction bases with no gene match: 7. Germline assignment: CDR1 SGHAT and CDR2 FQNNGV. There are 15 residues in the CDR3. The CDR3 protein is CASSLIPGGRNEQFF. DNA of the CDR3: TGTGCCAGCAGCTTAATACCAGGGGGCCGGAATGAGCAGTTCTTC.

The V call is TRBV9, the J call TRBJ1-2; the match to TRBD1 covers 9 bases. The ends lost 8 bases at V and 8 bases at J; junction bases unmatched: 7. The CDR3 has 12 amino acids. Germline V gene lookup returns CDR1 SGDLS and CDR2 YYNGEE. As DNA, the CDR3 is TGTGCCAGTCTCGGGACAGGGATCGGCTACACCTTC. It codes for CASLGTGIGYTF.

CDR3 DNA: TGTGCCAGCAGACCGACAGGGGGTAATACTGAAGCTTTCTTT. Its translation is CASRPTGGNTEAFF. The genes are TRBV6-5 and TRBJ1-1, with TRBD1 matching 9 bases. CDR1 MNHEY and CDR2 SVGAGI come from the germline V gene. This CDR3 is 14 amino acids long. The V and J ends lost 6 bases and 5 bases, in that order; junction bases with no gene match: 7.

This clone has just one count. This sequence joins TRBV19 and TRBJ2-2; D uncertain. The CDR3 consists of 16 residues. Germline CDR1 LNHDA, CDR2 SQIVND (reference sequence). Trimming took 2 bases from V and 6 from J, leaving 16 bases between them. CDR3 in amino acids: CASSILVPGWAGELFF. The CDR3 DNA reads as TGTGCCAGTAGTATATTAGTGCCAGGTTGGGCCGGGGAGCTGTTTTTT.

The sample holds many counts of this clone. V is TRBV28 and J is TRBJ2-7; D unresolved. Germline CDR1 and CDR2: MDHEN and SYDVKM. The CDR3 sequence is 11 residues long. Trimming took 5 bases from V and 2 from J, leaving 4 bases between them. CDR3 protein: CASSQTYEQYF. In DNA form, the CDR3 reads TGTGCCAGCAGTCAAACCTACGAGCAGTACTTC.

The rearrangement uses TRBV9 and TRBJ2-2; possibly TRBD1 for D (6 bases). Per the germline V gene, CDR1 is SGDLS and CDR2 is YYNGEE. Trimming took off 0 bases at V and 7 bases at J, with 10 bases between the two ends. This CDR3 is 14 amino acids long. The CDR3 sequence: CASSVAWTVGELFF. CDR3 nucleotide sequence: TGTGCCAGCAGCGTAGCTTGGACAGTCGGGGAGCTGTTTTTT. Full variable domain (outside the CDR3, taken from reference TRBV9 and TRBJ2-2): DSGVTQTPKHLITATGQRVTLRCSPRSGDLSVYWYQQSLDQGLQFLIQYYNGEERAKGNILERFSAQQFPDLHSELNLSSLELGDSALYFCASSVAWTVGELFFGEGSRLTVL.

The chain recombines TRBV3-1 (or the pseudogene TRBV3-2) with TRBJ1-4, with 9 bases lining up with TRBD1. Unmatched junction bases numbered 3, after V lost 0 bases and J lost 7 bases. The germline V gene encodes CDR1 LGHDT and CDR2 YNNKEL (reference sequence). The CDR3 has 15 residues. In nucleotides, the CDR3 is TGTGCCAGCAGCCAAGACACAGGGGGCGGTGAAAAACTGTTTTTT. This encodes CASSQDTGGGEKLFF.

The chain has TRBV11-2 and TRBJ1-1, with D maybe TRBD1 (5 bases). V lost 4 bases to trimming and J lost 1 base, with 10 bases between them. Per germline, CDR1 SGHAT and CDR2 FQNNGV. The CDR3 has 14 amino acids. The CDR3 DNA sequence: TGTGCCAGCAGCTCCCCAGGACAGAACACTGAAGCTTTCTTT. Translating it yields CASSSPGQNTEAFF.

This chain uses TRBV13 with TRBJ2-7; D perhaps matches TRBD1 (6 bases). Germline CDR1 PRHDT, CDR2 FYEKMQ (reference sequence). Trimming cost V 5 bases and J 2 bases, with 10 bases left between them. The CDR3 sequence is 13 residues long. The CDR3, as DNA: TGTGCCAGCAGCGCGGACAGAACCTACGAGCAGTACTTC. As protein: CASSADRTYEQYF.

The chain combines TRBV5-1 with TRBJ2-2; 7 bases map to TRBD1. Germline loops: CDR1 SGHRS, CDR2 YFSETQ. This CDR3 region has 14 residues. The junction had 5 bases not matched to a gene; V was cut back by 4 bases and J by 5 bases. CDR3 coding DNA: TGCGCCAGCAGCGAAAGACAGGGAACCGGGGAGCTGTTTTTT. It specifies CASSERQGTGELFF.

The rearrangement joins TRBV7-8 to TRBJ2-5, with 10 bases lining up with TRBD1. The germline CDR1 and CDR2 sequences are SGHVS and FQNEAQ. The CDR3 is made up of 14 amino acids. Unmatched junction bases numbered 4, after V lost 5 bases and J lost 4 bases. The CDR3, as DNA: TGTGCCAGCAGCAGACGACAGGGGGCAGAGACCCAGTACTTC. It codes for CASSRRQGAETQYF.

Here the CDR3 reads CASSVPRDRGFPGNTIYF. The CDR3, as DNA: TGTGCCAGCTCCGTACCCCGGGACAGGGGTTTCCCTGGAAACACCATATATTTT. The chain couples TRBV18 to TRBJ1-3, with 10 bases identical to TRBD1. Germline values: CDR1 KGHSH, CDR2 LQKENI. There are 18 residues in the CDR3. J gave up 2 bases and V 6 bases, and 13 bases lay outside the gene matches.

This rearrangement joins TRBV7-3 to TRBJ1-2, with no clear D. Trimming cost V 0 bases and J 0 bases, with 14 bases left between them. Germline CDR1 reads SGHTA; CDR2 reads FQGTGA. The CDR3 sequence is 17 residues long. The CDR3 loop is CASSLTRGVGSNYGYTF. The CDR3 region has the DNA TGTGCCAGCAGCTTAACCCGGGGAGTAGGGTCTAACTATGGCTACACCTTC.

This chain links TRBV6-4 with TRBJ2-2, with D possibly TRBD2 on 6 matching bases. V gave up 7 bases and J gave up 1 base, with 13 bases separating them. Germline V gene sequence: CDR1 MRHNA, CDR2 SNTAGT. The CDR3 consists of 15 residues. DNA for the CDR3: TGTGCCAGCACGGCGAGCGGGCAGAACACCGGGGAGCTGTTTTTT. Encoded protein: CASTASGQNTGELFF.

The gene calls are TRBV9 and TRBJ1-4; TRBD1 matches 8 bases. The CDR3 consists of 16 residues. V lost 4 bases to trimming and J lost 5 bases; unmatched junction nucleotides: 10. Looked up from germline, CDR1 is SGDLS and CDR2 is YYNGEE. CDR3 sequence reads: CASSTGPGTGNEKLFF. The CDR3 DNA reads TGTGCCAGCAGCACTGGGCCGGGGACAGGAAATGAAAAACTGTTTTTT.

J is TRBJ2-7 and V is TRBV5-8, with TRBD1 matching over 9 bases. Germline CDR1 is SGHTS and CDR2 is YDEGEE. The length of the CDR3 is 15 residues. The V segment lost 4 bases and the J segment 1 base; nucleotides outside the gene matches: 6. The CDR3 loop is CASSPGTGRSYEQYF. The CDR3 DNA reads as TGTGCCAGCAGCCCCGGGACAGGGAGATCCTACGAGCAGTACTTC.

The V gene is TRBV6-1, the J gene TRBJ1-3, with 12 nucleotides matching TRBD1. The germline V gene has CDR1 MNHNS and CDR2 SASEGT. This CDR3 is built from 15 residues. V shed 7 bases, J shed 1 base, and the junction held 2 bases outside the gene matches. The CDR3 DNA reads TGTGCCAGCAAGGGACAGGGGGCGTCTGGAAACACCATATATTTT. This translates into CASKGQGASGNTIYF.

The chain recombines TRBV4-2 with TRBJ2-3; TRBD1 is a possible D gene (6 bases). The CDR3 totals 15 residues. Trimming pared 2 bases from V and 1 base from J, leaving 10 bases between. Germline CDR1 LGHNA, CDR2 YNFKEQ. CDR3 coding DNA: TGTGCCAGCAGCCAACTACAGGGTCGCACAGATACGCAGTATTTT. It is translated as CASSQLQGRTDTQYF.

As for this clone: Other DNA sequences within the sample encode an identical CDR3. The chain is built from TRBV19 and TRBJ2-1, with unresolved D. Trimming pared 2 bases from V and 0 bases from J, leaving 8 bases between. This CDR3 is built from 15 residues. Germline CDR1 LNHDA, CDR2 SQIVND (reference sequence). In DNA form, the CDR3 reads TGTGCCAGTAGTATACTACGATCCTCCTACAATGAGCAGTTCTTC. Translation: CASSILRSSYNEQFF.

The chain combines TRBV5-6 with TRBJ1-2; perhaps TRBD1 as D (6 bases). V dropped 7 bases and J dropped 4 bases, with 20 bases sitting between them. Germline-derived CDR1 and CDR2 are SGHDT and YYEEEE. The CDR3 runs to 15 residues. The chain's CDR3 is CASFIRQAGAYGYTF. The CDR3 DNA sequence: TGTGCCAGCTTTATTCGACAGGCAGGGGCCTATGGCTACACCTTC.

J is TRBJ1-1 and V is TRBV10-3; D perhaps matches TRBD1 (6 bases). The CDR3 is 13 amino acids. Trimming removed 4 bases from V and 7 bases from J, with 13 bases in between. Germline V gene sequence: CDR1 ENHRY, CDR2 SYGVKD. The CDR3 DNA reads TGTGCCATCAGTGGGACAGAAGAAGATGAAGCTTTCTTT. Translated: CAISGTEEDEAFF.